The 29 T cell receptor beta chains given below trace back to one sample, sequenced in a study of blood T cells in healthy people across ages. Sample-barcoded 5' priming and a J-beta primer mix drove a second PCR of 7 to 11 cycles. TCRdb reprocessed the 5' RACE reads with MiXCR, giving one entry per CDR3 protein. The data contain about 900,000 distinct CDR3 sequences, less than 80% of them singletons. The material sequenced was blood. These receptor sequences come from a man aged 30 to 39 in good health.

The gene calls are TRBV29-1 and TRBJ2-1, with D possibly TRBD2 on 5 matching bases. Trimming shortened V by 4 bases and J by 3 bases, and 7 bases separated the two germline ends. The CDR3 consists of 12 residues. CDR1 is SQVTM and CDR2 is ANQGSEA in the germline V gene. The CDR3 bases are TGCAGCGTTGGAGGGATCTACAATGAGCAGTTCTTC. Encoded protein: CSVGGIYNEQFF.

This clonotype has a handful of counts. The V gene is TRBV29-1, the J gene TRBJ2-7, with 9 bases fitting TRBD1. The trim removed 6 bases at V and 3 bases at J, leaving 6 bases unmatched. CDR3 length equals 13 residues. Per germline, CDR1 SQVTM and CDR2 ANQGSEA. The CDR3 nucleotides are TGCAGCGTCGGGACAGGGAAGGGCTACGAGCAGTACTTC. This translates into CSVGTGKGYEQYF.

The CDR3 loop is CASSQDTPHRDEQFF. CDR3 coding DNA: TGCGCCAGCAGCCAAGATACCCCCCACAGGGATGAGCAGTTCTTC. J is TRBJ2-1 and V is TRBV4-1, with TRBD1 as a possible D gene (6 bases). The length of the CDR3 is 15 residues. V lost 0 bases to trimming and J lost 8 bases, with 14 bases between them. CDR1 MGHRA and CDR2 YSYEKL come from the germline V gene.

This clonotype has more than one count but fewer than ten. This sequence joins TRBV29-1 and TRBJ2-7; D is unresolved. The V and J ends lost 4 bases and 6 bases respectively, with 13 bases between them. This CDR3 region has 12 residues. CDR1 is SQVTM and CDR2 is ANQGSEA in the germline V gene. The CDR3 sequence is CSVAANSCEQYF. DNA of the CDR3: TGCAGCGTTGCCGCGAACTCTTGCGAGCAGTACTTC.

DNA for the CDR3: TGCGCCAGCAGCACCCGGAGCAATAATTCACCCCTCCACTTT. Translated: CASSTRSNNSPLHF. The V and J genes are TRBV4-3 and TRBJ1-6; no clear D. Germline assignment: CDR1 LGHNA and CDR2 YSLEER. The CDR3 is 14 residues long. V was pared by 5 bases and J by 5 bases, with 10 bases between.

The V gene is TRBV6-1, the J gene TRBJ1-6; TRBD1 agrees at 7 bases. V dropped 6 bases and J dropped 7; count of bases not matched to a gene: 12. Per germline, CDR1 MNHNS and CDR2 SASEGT. The CDR3 contains 16 residues. CDR3 DNA sequence: TGTGCCAGCAGGCCAGACGCCGGGACAGCCAATTCACCCCTCCACTTT. This encodes CASRPDAGTANSPLHF.

V and J are TRBV5-4 and TRBJ2-5, with 7 bases lining up with TRBD2. The ends lost 5 bases at V and 2 bases at J; junction bases unmatched: 9. This CDR3 contains 15 residues. The germline V gene encodes CDR1 SGHNT and CDR2 YYREEE (reference sequence). This CDR3 is CASSRGEYLQETQYF. Written as DNA, the CDR3 is TGTGCCAGCAGTCGGGGGGAGTACTTACAAGAGACCCAGTACTTC.

This chain connects TRBV6-5 to TRBJ2-7; the match to TRBD2 covers 7 bases. Germline CDR1 MNHEY, CDR2 SVGAGI. There are 13 residues in the CDR3. The junction had 2 bases not matched to a gene; V was cut back by 4 bases and J by 2 bases. Here the CDR3 DNA reads TGTGCCAGCAGTTCGACTAGCCCCTACGAGCAGTACTTC. Its translation is CASSSTSPYEQYF.

This chain uses TRBV27 with TRBJ2-5; D is tentatively TRBD1 or TRBD2 (5 bases each). The CDR3 totals 13 residues. Germline loops: CDR1 MNHEY, CDR2 SMNVEV (reference sequence). The V and J ends lost 10 bases and 4 bases respectively, with 16 bases between them. CDR3 in DNA: TGTGCCACCGGGGACCCAGCTCGAGAGACCCAGTACTTC. Protein sequence: CATGDPARETQYF.

V usage is TRBV11-2 and J usage is TRBJ1-2; 8 bases agree with TRBD1. The CDR3 is 16 residues long. Trimming took 3 bases from V and 7 from J; bases not matched to a gene: 13. Germline CDR1 and CDR2: SGHAT and FQNNGV. The CDR3 DNA follows: TGTGCCAGCAGCTTGCATCTATCCCGGACAGGGAGTGGCTACACCTTC. Protein product: CASSLHLSRTGSGYTF.

V gene TRBV12-3 or TRBV12-4 combines with J gene TRBJ2-3; 12 bases align to TRBD2. Trimming took 6 bases from V and 7 from J; bases not matched to a gene: 5. The CDR3 has 14 residues. Written as DNA, the CDR3 is TGTGCCAGCAGGCTAGCGGGGGGGCCCCATACGCAGTATTTT. This sequence encodes CASRLAGGPHTQYF.

The chain is built from TRBV7-9 and TRBJ2-1; the match to TRBD2 covers 9 bases. CDR3 length: 18 residues. Germline V gene lookup returns CDR1 SEHNR and CDR2 FQNEAQ (reference sequence). With V trimmed by 5 bases and J by 0 bases, 11 bases remained unmatched. CDR3 nucleotide sequence: TGTGCCAGCAGCCTGAGAAGCGGGGGGACTCTCTCCTACAATGAGCAGTTCTTC. This codes for CASSLRSGGTLSYNEQFF.

The chain uses TRBV20-1 and TRBJ2-3; D may match TRBD1 or TRBD2 (5 bases each). CDR1 and CDR2 from the germline V gene are DFQATT and SNEGSKA (reference sequence). Trimming removed 5 bases at V and 0 bases at J, with 9 bases between. CDR3 length: 13 amino acids. The CDR3 region is CSAHRDSTDTQYF. CDR3 DNA sequence: TGCAGTGCTCACCGGGACAGCACAGATACGCAGTATTTT.

In this sample, this clonotype turned up once. The chain combines TRBV2 with TRBJ2-5, with 7 bases aligning to TRBD1. Germline CDR1 and CDR2: SNHLY and FYNNEI. The CDR3 sequence is 14 residues long. V lost 6 bases and J lost 2; bases outside the gene matches: 6. The CDR3 loop reads CASRDRRMQETQYF. The CDR3, as DNA: TGTGCCAGCAGGGACAGGAGAATGCAAGAGACCCAGTACTTC.

This clonotype was observed once. The chain recombines TRBV6-2 or TRBV6-3 with TRBJ2-1; 9 bases align to TRBD2. CDR3 length: 18 residues. V trimming: 2 bases; J trimming: 0 bases; junction bases outside the gene matches: 8. The V gene's germline CDR1 is MNHEY and CDR2 SVGEGT. The CDR3 nucleotides read TGTGCCAGCAGTTACGCGGGGGGGGCCTTTACCTCCTACAATGAGCAGTTCTTC. Protein: CASSYAGGAFTSYNEQFF.

This clonotype has just a few counts. This sequence joins TRBV5-1 and TRBJ2-7, with TRBD1 matching 10 bases. V lost 4 bases and J lost 4; bases outside the gene matches: 11. Germline values: CDR1 SGHRS, CDR2 YFSETQ. The CDR3 spans 16 residues. The CDR3, as DNA: TGCGCCAGCAGCATAGACAAGACAGGGGGCGAATACGAGCAGTACTTC. Protein product: CASSIDKTGGEYEQYF.

This chain links TRBV20-1 with TRBJ2-3, with 13 nucleotides matching TRBD2. J lost 0 bases, V lost 5 bases, and 8 bases had no gene match. This CDR3 has 17 residues. CDR1 is DFQATT, CDR2 SNEGSKA, per germline (reference sequence). CDR3 sequence (DNA): TGCAGTGCTGACCCGGGACTAGCGGGGTCTAGCACAGATACGCAGTATTTT. Translated, it gives CSADPGLAGSSTDTQYF.

The chain joins TRBV28 to TRBJ2-5, with D tentatively TRBD2 (5 bases). The J call may be faulty, since TRBJ2-7 better matches the DNA end. The length of the CDR3 is 16 residues. Germline assignment: CDR1 MDHEN and CDR2 SYDVKM. Here the CDR3 DNA reads TGTGCCAGCAGCTCCTTCTCTGGGCCAGGACTTTACGAGCAGTACTTC. This sequence encodes CASSSFSGPGLYEQYF.

The chain recombines TRBV12-3 or TRBV12-4 with TRBJ2-4; D may be TRBD2 (5 bases). The J call may be mistaken, given a closer DNA end match to TRBJ2-7. This CDR3 region has 11 residues. The CDR3 nucleotides are TGTGCCAGCGCGAGGGTTTACGAGCAGTACTTC. The encoded protein is CASARVYEQYF.

The chain uses TRBV5-6 and TRBJ1-5, with a weak D call TRBD1 (6 bases). The germline V gene has CDR1 SGHDT and CDR2 YYEEEE. V was cut by 3 bases and J by 5 bases, with 18 bases left in between. The CDR3 contains 16 residues. The CDR3 spells CASSSHPSRGYQPQHF. CDR3 DNA sequence: TGTGCCAGCAGCTCCCATCCTAGCAGGGGATATCAGCCCCAGCATTTT.

This clonotype showed up just a few times. The J gene is TRBJ2-1, the V gene TRBV20-1, with 10 bases identical to TRBD2. There are 16 residues in the CDR3. Trimming cost V 3 bases and J 4 bases; bases outside gene matches: 9. The germline V gene encodes CDR1 DFQATT and CDR2 SNEGSKA (reference sequence). CDR3 coding DNA: TGCAGTGCTAGGGCTAGCGGGGGCCCGAATTACAATGAGCAGTTCTTC. Translation: CSARASGGPNYNEQFF.

V usage is TRBV20-1 and J usage is TRBJ2-3; a possible D gene is TRBD2 (5 bases). The germline V and J ends were trimmed by 3 bases and 4 bases, with 11 bases remaining between them. The CDR3 sequence is 13 residues long. Per the germline V gene, CDR1 is DFQATT and CDR2 is SNEGSKA (reference sequence). The CDR3 sequence: CSASATGADTQYF. The CDR3 nucleotides are TGCAGTGCTAGTGCAACCGGGGCAGATACGCAGTATTTT.

This sequence joins TRBV28 and TRBJ2-5, with 8 bases that match TRBD2. Per germline, CDR1 MDHEN and CDR2 SYDVKM. The CDR3 totals 15 residues. J was trimmed by 5 bases and V by 3 bases; bases with no gene match: 8. CDR3 region: CASSLGLVASETQYF. DNA of the CDR3: TGTGCCAGCAGTTTGGGACTAGTGGCTTCGGAGACCCAGTACTTC.

This chain joins TRBV12-3 or TRBV12-4 and TRBJ2-1; weak D call: TRBD1 (6 bases). The CDR3 loop spans 14 amino acids. Trimming removed 2 bases at V and 5 bases at J, with 10 bases between. Written as DNA, the CDR3 is TGTGCCAGCAGTTTACAGACAGGACACAATGAGCAGTTCTTC. This codes for CASSLQTGHNEQFF.

The rearrangement joins TRBV12-3 or TRBV12-4 to TRBJ2-7; TRBD1 agrees at 10 bases. The length of the CDR3 is 16 residues. Trimming at V came to 4 bases and at J to 1 base, leaving 7 bases not matched to a gene. DNA for the CDR3: TGTGCCAGCAGTTCCACCGGGACAGGGGCTTCCTACGAGCAGTACTTC. This gives the protein CASSSTGTGASYEQYF.

Comments on this clonotype: One junction end does not reproduce the germline sequence, and a read error may be involved. V is TRBV2 and J is TRBJ2-7; a weak D match, TRBD1 (6 bases). The CDR3 runs to 15 residues. Germline V gene sequence: CDR1 SNHLY, CDR2 FYNNEI. As DNA, the CDR3 is TGTGCCAGCAGTGAAGGCAGGGGTGGGACCTATGAGCAGTACTTC. Protein sequence: CASSEGRGGTYEQYF.

The chain carries TRBV12-5 and TRBJ2-7; D remains ambiguous. Germline V gene lookup returns CDR1 LGHNT and CDR2 FRNRAP. This CDR3 contains 13 residues. V gave up 5 bases and J gave up 1 base, with 9 bases separating them. The CDR3, as DNA: TGTGCTAGTGGTGTGGGCCCTTCCTACGAGCAGTACTTC. Translation gives CASGVGPSYEQYF. Filled out from reference TRBV12-5 and TRBJ2-7, the complete variable domain reads DARVTQTPRHKVTEMGQEVTMRCQPILGHNTVFWYRQTMMQGLELLAYFRNRAPLDDSGMPKDRFSAEMPDATLATLKIQPSEPRDSAVYFCASGVGPSYEQYFGPGTRLTVT.

This clonotype was recorded a few times. The chain employs TRBV3-1 and TRBJ2-5, with 7 positions matching TRBD2. Per the germline V gene, CDR1 is LGHDT and CDR2 is YNNKEL (reference sequence). Germline trimming cut 4 bases from V and 2 bases from J; bases unmatched to any gene: 10. The length of the CDR3 is 16 residues. CDR3 amino acids: CASSRFPAGLQETQYF. The CDR3 DNA follows: TGTGCCAGCAGCCGCTTTCCAGCGGGGTTACAAGAGACCCAGTACTTC.

The genes are TRBV27 and TRBJ2-1; a possible D gene is TRBD1 (6 bases). The CDR3 consists of 14 residues. Germline values: CDR1 MNHEY, CDR2 SMNVEV (reference sequence). Deletions cut 3 bases from V and 5 bases from J, with 11 bases between. In DNA form, the CDR3 reads TGTGCCAGCAGTTTGAGGGACACTCACAATGAGCAGTTCTTC. Translating gives CASSLRDTHNEQFF.